The TCR beta chain described here comes from a study of blood T cell repertoires in COVID-19. Study details: The United States, Italy and Spain were the sources of the acute and convalescent COVID-19 samples. T cells, B-cell-depleted T cells, or PBMCs provided the cDNA or gDNA that served as material.

Study processing details: How many nucleated cells were present was estimated from reference gene primer amplification. This table comes from immunoSEQ multiplex PCR, and its TCRdb copy is limited to in-frame clones, with some not included. V, J and clone size are those of that table, while D and trimming were read from the DNA. The sample holds hundreds of thousands of clones, 70% to 90% seen once. This clone showed up just once. This clonotype originated in a man younger than 35 with active or convalescent COVID-19. Input material: peripheral blood.

This chain's CDR3 is CASSLSGGFGYTF. CDR3 in DNA: TGTGCCAGCAGCTTGAGTGGAGGGTTTGGCTACACCTTC. J is TRBJ1-2 and V is TRBV7-3; D is undetermined. This CDR3 has 13 residues. Germline assignment: CDR1 SGHTA and CDR2 FQGTGA. Deletions cut 3 bases from V and 7 bases from J, with 12 bases between. Variable domain in full (rest from reference TRBV7-3 and TRBJ1-2): GAGVSQTPSNKVTEKGKYVELRCDPISGHTALYWYRQSLGQGPEFLIYFQGTGAADDSGLPNDRFFAVRPEGSVSTLKIQRTERGDSAVYLCASSLSGGFGYTFGSGTRLTVV.